Shown below are 24 T cell receptor beta chains from a single sample sequenced in a study of spatial heterogeneity in lung cancer (dated by TCRdb to about 2019). The time point label corresponds to: sample taken at primary tumor resection. Whole RNA extracted from tumor and nontumor lung tissue, or from cryopreserved PBMC samples, was used for TCR sequencing without cell sorting. Library construction relied on 5' RACE. For sequencing, a NextSeq 500 was employed. TCRdb handled the public reads itself, with Q25 trimming in fastp and clone calling in MiXCR, and kept productive beta chains. Rows merge per CDR3 protein into single entries with the most common DNA and genes. The sample table lists over 10,000 distinct CDR3 sequences, 5.2% of them with a count of one. Together, the top ten hold about 35% of the sample. Material: lung tumor tissue, obtained at surgery. All receptors come from a human donor with early-stage non-small cell lung cancer.

The sample holds many counts of this clonotype. Being off target in a library aimed at alpha chains, this beta chain has a size of little meaning. The J gene is TRBJ1-4, the V gene TRBV11-2; D might be TRBD1 (5 bases). The V gene's germline CDR1 is SGHAT and CDR2 FQNNGV. Trimming shortened V by 5 bases and J by 5 bases, and 15 bases separated the two germline ends. The CDR3 is 15 amino acids. Written as DNA, the CDR3 is TGTGCCAGCAGCAAAACCGGGACCCAGAATGAAAAACTGTTTTTT. Encoded protein: CASSKTGTQNEKLFF.

This clonotype has a count of ten or more. This beta chain appears as a stray read in a library generated for alpha chains; its size is not informative. V gene TRBV5-6 combines with J gene TRBJ2-3; D uncertain. Germline CDR1 reads SGHDT; CDR2 reads YYEEEE. The CDR3 sequence is 11 residues long. V shed 3 bases and J shed 2 bases, with 1 base lying between them. CDR3 amino acids: CASSYTDTQYF. In nucleotides, the CDR3 is TGTGCCAGCAGCTACACAGATACGCAGTATTTT.

This clonotype appeared many times. Within a library made for alpha chains, this beta chain is off target, and its count is uninformative. The CDR3, as DNA: TGTGCCAGCAGTTACCCCGGTCGGAGCTATGGCTACACCTTC. Translating gives CASSYPGRSYGYTF. V and J are TRBV6-2 or TRBV6-3 and TRBJ1-2, with unresolved D. There are 14 residues in the CDR3. The V gene's germline CDR1 is MNHEY and CDR2 SVGEGT. Trimming left V 2 bases short and J 4 bases short, with 11 bases between.

This clonotype has at least ten counts. The library was designed around alpha chains, so this beta chain is a stray read whose abundance carries little weight. The rearrangement joins TRBV7-2 to TRBJ2-3; possibly TRBD2 for D (6 bases). CDR1 SGHTA and CDR2 FQGNSA come from the germline V gene. The CDR3 sequence is 15 residues long. V lost 4 bases and J 9 bases, leaving 20 bases between the germline ends. The CDR3 DNA is TGTGCCAGCAGCTGGGACTCACAAGACAGAACGACGCAGTATTTT. Its protein is CASSWDSQDRTTQYF.

In its sample, this clonotype was seen many times. As an off-target read in a library built for alpha chains, this beta chain has a frequency of little significance. V is TRBV3-1 and J is TRBJ2-7; D is unresolved. Trimming shortened V by 4 bases and J by 0 bases, and 16 bases separated the two germline ends. This CDR3 has 16 amino acids. Germline-derived CDR1 and CDR2 are LGHDT and YNNKEL (reference sequence). CDR3 bases: TGTGCCAGCAGCCCCAGTTCGGTCCACAGCTCCTACGAGCAGTACTTC. It is translated as CASSPSSVHSSYEQYF.

In this sample, this clonotype turned up many times. Because the library targeted alpha chains, this beta chain is an off-target read whose size means little. The rearrangement links TRBV4-3 to TRBJ2-7; possible D gene TRBD2, 5 bases. In germline, CDR1 is LGHNA, CDR2 YSLEER. This CDR3 spans 15 amino acids. V gave up 0 bases and J gave up 3 bases, with 12 bases separating them. The CDR3, as DNA: TGCGCCAGCAGCCAAGATGGGAGTGAGGGCTACGAGCAGTACTTC. It translates to CASSQDGSEGYEQYF.

This clonotype has a count of ten or more. The library was designed around alpha chains, so this beta chain is a stray read whose abundance carries little weight. The gene calls are TRBV7-2 and TRBJ1-4, with 9 bases lining up with TRBD1. Germline assignment: CDR1 SGHTA and CDR2 FQGNSA. The CDR3 sequence is 14 residues long. Trimming cost V 5 bases and J 7 bases; bases outside gene matches: 5. Written as DNA, the CDR3 is TGTGCCAGCAGCCTACAGGGGGCGAGTGAAAAACTGTTTTTT. Translated: CASSLQGASEKLFF.

This clonotype has ten or more counts. This beta chain represents an off-target read in a library built for alpha chains; its size is of limited meaning. V is TRBV7-2 and J is TRBJ2-1; D not certain. This CDR3 is built from 16 residues. Germline V CDR1 and CDR2: SGHTA, FQGNSA. Trimming stripped 3 bases from V and 4 bases from J, with 16 bases between. Here the CDR3 reads CASSFQAPVPYNEQFF. CDR3 sequence (DNA): TGTGCCAGCAGCTTCCAAGCCCCGGTTCCTTACAATGAGCAGTTCTTC.

This clonotype is classed as medium-sized. This beta chain came through as a stray read in a library set up for alpha chains, and its size says little. V gene TRBV4-3 combines with J gene TRBJ2-6, with D perhaps TRBD1 (5 bases). V dropped 0 bases and J dropped 0 bases, with 21 bases sitting between them. This CDR3 region has 21 residues. Germline CDR1 and CDR2: LGHNA and YSLEER. CDR3 sequence: CASSQDFGTDSLFSGANVLTF. The CDR3 DNA is TGCGCCAGCAGCCAAGATTTTGGAACCGACAGCCTCTTCTCTGGGGCCAACGTCCTGACTTTC.

This clonotype was found many times. This beta chain is a stray sequence in a library constructed for alpha chains; its clone size is not meaningful. J is TRBJ2-3 and V is TRBV20-1; D unclear. There are 11 residues in the CDR3. Germline values: CDR1 DFQATT, CDR2 SNEGSKA (reference sequence). Trimming removed 0 bases from V and 7 bases from J, with 5 bases in between. CDR3 in amino acids: CSARDGNTQYF. CDR3 sequence (DNA): TGCAGTGCTAGAGATGGAAATACGCAGTATTTT.

This clonotype was detected many times. In a library made to pick up alpha chains, this beta chain is a stray read with a size that means little. The J gene is TRBJ2-7, the V gene TRBV5-6; D is undetermined. There are 11 residues in the CDR3. Trimming removed 4 bases at V and 3 bases at J, with 5 bases between. The germline V gene has CDR1 SGHDT and CDR2 YYEEEE. The DNA for the CDR3 is TGTGCCAGCAGCGCCTACTACGAGCAGTACTTC. Amino acids: CASSAYYEQYF.

The sample holds many counts of this clonotype. The library was built for alpha chains, so this beta chain is an off-target read and its size means little. The V gene is TRBV12-3 or TRBV12-4, the J gene TRBJ1-2; D might be TRBD1 (5 bases). The V end lost 2 bases, the J end lost 11 bases, and 15 bases lay between the germline ends. The CDR3 is made up of 13 amino acids. CDR3 amino acids: CASSLTGEAVYTF. CDR3 sequence (DNA): TGTGCCAGCAGTTTAACGGGGGAGGCCGTATACACCTTC.

Many counts were recorded for this clonotype. This beta chain turned up in a library designed for alpha chains; as an off-target read, its abundance says little. J is TRBJ1-1 and V is TRBV4-3, with 7 bases aligning to TRBD1. V trimming: 1 base; J trimming: 5 bases; junction bases outside the gene matches: 7. The CDR3 loop spans 15 amino acids. Germline V lookup: CDR1 LGHNA, CDR2 YSLEER. CDR3 in amino acids: CASSQVKGGRTEAFF. The DNA of the CDR3 is TGCGCCAGCAGCCAAGTAAAAGGGGGCCGGACTGAAGCTTTCTTT.

This clonotype was observed at least ten times. The library was prepared for alpha chains; this beta chain is a stray read, so its frequency means little. The chain carries TRBV18 and TRBJ1-3; TRBD1 agrees at 8 bases. The V segment lost 2 bases and the J segment 1 base; nucleotides outside the gene matches: 4. CDR1 and CDR2 from the germline V gene are KGHSH and LQKENI. The CDR3 is 16 residues long. CDR3 in DNA: TGTGCCAGCTCACCAGGACAGGGCCCATCTGGAAACACCATATATTTT. This gives the protein CASSPGQGPSGNTIYF.

This clonotype was observed many times. This beta chain lies outside the target of a library built for alpha chains; its clone size means little. The rearrangement links TRBV9 to TRBJ2-2, with TRBD2 identical over 10 bases. Germline CDR1 SGDLS, CDR2 YYNGEE. V lost 1 base to trimming and J lost 7 bases; unmatched junction nucleotides: 7. This CDR3 is built from 16 residues. DNA for the CDR3: TGTGCCAGCAGCGTATCCAGCGGGGGGGCCCTCGGGGAGCTGTTTTTT. It translates to CASSVSSGGALGELFF.

Many counts were recorded for this clonotype. Germline is not matched at one junction end, which may reflect a read error. In a library made to pick up alpha chains, this beta chain is a stray read with a size that means little. V usage is TRBV9 and J usage is TRBJ2-3; TRBD2 agrees at 12 bases. Germline V gives CDR1 SGDLS, CDR2 YYNGEE. CDR3 length: 18 amino acids. The CDR3 is CASSVEGLAGSFTNTQYF. In nucleotides, the CDR3 is TGTGCCAGCAGCGTAGAAGGACTAGCGGGGTCCTTCACAAATACGCAGTATTTT.

This clonotype is labeled as medium-sized. With the library built for alpha chains, this beta chain is off target and its frequency is not meaningful. The rearrangement links TRBV5-1 to TRBJ2-3; D is perhaps TRBD2 (6 bases). The length of the CDR3 is 14 residues. Per the germline V gene, CDR1 is SGHRS and CDR2 is YFSETQ. With 4 bases removed from V and 5 bases from J, the gap between germline ends came to 14 bases. The CDR3 reads CASSTGTQRDTQYF. The CDR3 nucleotides read TGCGCCAGCAGCACCGGGACTCAACGAGATACGCAGTATTTT.

This clonotype came up many times. This beta chain slipped into a library made for alpha chains as a stray read, so its size is not meaningful. The chain joins TRBV6-5 to TRBJ2-3; perhaps TRBD2 as D (5 bases). Germline assignment: CDR1 MNHEY and CDR2 SVGAGI. The CDR3 totals 12 residues. Trimming took 7 bases from V and 5 from J, leaving 10 bases between them. The CDR3 loop reads CASTKRGDTQYF. The CDR3 DNA follows: TGTGCCAGCACCAAACGGGGAGATACGCAGTATTTT.

On this clonotype itself: This beta chain appears as a stray read in a library generated for alpha chains; its size is not informative. V gene TRBV20-1 combines with J gene TRBJ2-3; 9 bases match TRBD2. V was pared by 4 bases and J by 0 bases, with 11 bases of the junction left unmatched. Germline V CDR1 and CDR2: DFQATT, SNEGSKA (reference sequence). This CDR3 contains 17 residues. CDR3 nucleotide sequence: TGCAGTGCTACCCACATCTCTAGCGGGGTAAGCACAGATACGCAGTATTTT. Translated, it gives CSATHISSGVSTDTQYF.

Comments on this clonotype: In a library made to pick up alpha chains, this beta chain is a stray read with a size that means little. The chain recombines TRBV7-6 with TRBJ1-1; D is undetermined. The CDR3 sequence is 14 residues long. Trimming removed 2 bases at V and 7 bases at J, with 14 bases between. Per germline, CDR1 SGHVS and CDR2 FNYEAQ. In nucleotides, the CDR3 is TGTGCCAGCAGCTTATCGGCGGGGTGGGGTGAAGCTTTCTTT. Its protein is CASSLSAGWGEAFF.

This clonotype was picked up many times. This beta chain is a stray read from a library made for alpha chains; its abundance is not meaningful. CDR3 sequence (DNA): TGTGCCAGCAGTCAGGAGGGGTTTGAAGCTTTCTTT. Its protein is CASSQEGFEAFF. V gene TRBV28 combines with J gene TRBJ1-1; perhaps TRBD1 as D (5 bases). The CDR3 is 12 amino acids. V lost 5 bases and J lost 7, with 11 bases in between. Germline V gene data show CDR1 as MDHEN and CDR2 as SYDVKM.

In this sample, this clonotype turned up many times. This beta chain is a stray read from a library made for alpha chains; its abundance is not meaningful. This chain uses TRBV14 with TRBJ1-3, with 7 bases lining up with TRBD1. CDR1 SGHDN and CDR2 FVKESK come from the germline V gene. The CDR3 loop spans 14 amino acids. Losses at the gene ends were 4 bases for V and 4 bases for J; bases not matched to a gene: 4. The CDR3 nucleotides are TGTGCCAGCAGCCTGACAGGGTCCGGAAACACCATATATTTT. Amino acids: CASSLTGSGNTIYF.

This clonotype appeared many times. The library was prepared for alpha chains; this beta chain is a stray read, so its frequency means little. This chain connects TRBV7-8 to TRBJ2-1; D is possibly TRBD1 (6 bases). V was pared by 5 bases and J by 3 bases, with 8 bases between. The germline V gene has CDR1 SGHVS and CDR2 FQNEAQ. The length of the CDR3 is 13 residues. The CDR3 bases are TGTGCCAGCAGCGGACAGATCTACAATGAGCAGTTCTTC. This codes for CASSGQIYNEQFF.

At least ten counts were recorded for this clonotype. This beta chain is an off-target read within a library intended for alpha chains, so its frequency means little. The V gene is TRBV7-3, the J gene TRBJ2-1; D call uncertain. The V and J ends lost 5 bases and 6 bases respectively, with 17 bases between them. The CDR3 is 15 amino acids. CDR1 and CDR2 (germline): SGHTA, FQGTGA. The CDR3 sequence: CASSPHHQVGNEQFF. In DNA form, the CDR3 reads TGTGCCAGCAGCCCACATCATCAGGTGGGCAATGAGCAGTTCTTC.